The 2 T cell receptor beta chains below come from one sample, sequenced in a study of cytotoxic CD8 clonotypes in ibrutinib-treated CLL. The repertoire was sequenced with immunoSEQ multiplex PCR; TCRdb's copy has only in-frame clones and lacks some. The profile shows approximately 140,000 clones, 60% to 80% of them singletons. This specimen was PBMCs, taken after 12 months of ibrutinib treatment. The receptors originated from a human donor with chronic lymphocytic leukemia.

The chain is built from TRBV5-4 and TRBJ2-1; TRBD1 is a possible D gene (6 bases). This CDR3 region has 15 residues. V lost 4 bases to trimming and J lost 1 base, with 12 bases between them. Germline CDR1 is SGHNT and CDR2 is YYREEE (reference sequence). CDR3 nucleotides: TGTGCCAGCAGCCCACAGGGAAATTCCTACAATGAGCAGTTCTTC. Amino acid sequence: CASSPQGNSYNEQFF.

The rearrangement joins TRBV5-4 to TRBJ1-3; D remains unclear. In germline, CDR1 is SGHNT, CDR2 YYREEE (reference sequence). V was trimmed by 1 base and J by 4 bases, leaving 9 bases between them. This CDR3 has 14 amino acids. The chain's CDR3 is CASSLPGLGNTIYF. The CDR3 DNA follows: TGTGCCAGCAGCTTGCCAGGCCTCGGAAACACCATATATTTT. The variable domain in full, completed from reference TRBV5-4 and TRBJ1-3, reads ETGVTQSPTHLIKTRGQQVTLRCSSQSGHNTVSWYQQALGQGPQFIFQYYREEENGRGNFPPRFSGLQFPNYSSELNVNALELDDSALYLCASSLPGLGNTIYFGEGSWLTVV.